This TCR beta chain derives from a study of blood T cell repertoires in COVID-19. Study as a whole: The United States, Italy and Spain provided the acute and convalescent COVID-19 samples. Sources were T cells, B-cell-depleted T cells, or PBMCs; the material itself was cDNA or gDNA.

Profiling relied on immunoSEQ multiplex PCR, and the TCRdb table lists in-frame clones only, not all of them. The profile shows roughly 200,000 clones, over 80% of them singletons. The sequencing input was peripheral blood. The receptor was derived from a man aged 40-49 years with acute or convalescent COVID-19.

CDR3 loop: CASRLVVSGDYGYTF. CDR3 bases: TGTGCAAGTCGCTTAGTAGTCTCCGGTGACTATGGCTACACCTTC. This chain links TRBV12-2 with TRBJ1-2. TRBV12-2 is an annotated pseudogene. This CDR3 spans 15 amino acids.